The text below deals with one TCR beta chain. Its antigen is as yet unknown. Per sample, approximately 10^5 TCR templates underwent assay. Method: immunoSEQ multiplex PCR; TCRdb's copy keeps in-frame clones and lacks some. The repertoire has under 100,000 clones, roughly 94% of them found once; the top ten carry 1% to 1.5%. V shed 4 bases and J shed 2 bases, with 5 bases lying between them. This CDR3 is 11 amino acids long. Germline CDR1 reads GTSNPN; CDR2 reads SVGIG (reference sequence). This sample was included in a study of siplizumab effects on memory and regulatory T cells. Study conclusions and caveats: Proliferating siplizumab-culture Tregs lacked confirmation of suppressive function. Siplizumab brought about a significant reduction in alloreactive sequences traceable to unstimulated CD4+ memory cells. Greater diversity than memory cells seemed evident in naive T cells, which also appeared to be major alloresponse contributors.

Sequencing used non-Treg CD4+ T cells sorted from blood. J is TRBJ2-5 and V is TRBV30; D not resolved. The sequence was obtained from a human donor in good health. Here the CDR3 reads CAWTDQETQYF. In nucleotides, the CDR3 is TGTGCCTGGACAGATCAAGAGACCCAGTACTTC. The complete variable domain, with remaining parts taken from reference TRBV30 and TRBJ2-5, reads SQTIHQWPATLVQPVGSPLSLECTVEGTSNPNLYWYRQAAGRGLQLLFYSVGIGQISSEVPQNLSASRPQDRQFILSSKKLLLSDSGFYLCAWTDQETQYFGPGTRLLVL.